The clone carrying this T cell receptor (beta chain) showed up just a few times. Its antigen is unknown. This entry belongs to a study of graft-versus-host responses after intestinal transplantation. As for the study in general: All recipients were transplanted with multivisceral, liver-intestinal, or isolated intestinal grafts. Anti-thymocyte globulin served as induction for all recipients, who then took tacrolimus and steroids for three to four years. General study points: Recipient marrow harbored GvH clones, some of which surfaced first in ileum or blood.

Here immunoSEQ multiplex PCR was the method, and the copy in TCRdb shows in-frame clones only, minus some. The sample has 73,000 or so clones; around 89% are singletons. Germline CDR1 reads LNHDA; CDR2 reads SQIVND (reference sequence). The CDR3 loop spans 14 amino acids. Trimming removed 6 bases from V and 8 bases from J, with 16 bases in between. The sample in question was unstimulated CD8+ T cells sorted from spleen or lymph node cells, obtained before transplant. J is TRBJ1-4 and V is TRBV19, with a possible D match to TRBD1 (5 bases). The sequence was collected from a human donor who was the organ donor for an intestinal transplant. The CDR3 reads CASSLLTEREKLFF. DNA for the CDR3: TGTGCCAGTAGCCTGCTGACAGAAAGAGAAAAACTGTTTTTT.